Sequencing of this TCR beta chain was carried out in a study of blood T cell repertoires in COVID-19. Looking at the study overall: Researchers got acute and convalescent COVID-19 samples from the United States, Italy and Spain. T cells, B-cell-depleted T cells, or PBMCs provided the cDNA or gDNA that served as material.

Original methodology: Reference gene primer amplification in the assay estimated nucleated cell counts. Clones were sequenced by immunoSEQ multiplex PCR, and TCRdb holds only the in-frame ones, with some missing. V, J and clone size were drawn from that table, and D and trimming were deduced from the DNA. This sample has around 230,000 clones; just over 85% occur once, and the top ten carry around 2.2%. Unmatched junction bases numbered 16, after V lost 4 bases and J lost 9 bases. This CDR3 has 16 amino acids. Germline assignment: CDR1 SGHRS and CDR2 YFSETQ. The receptor was derived from a man aged 25 to 40 who had recovered from COVID-19. The chain combines TRBV5-1 with TRBJ1-3, with 7 positions matching TRBD1. Sample: peripheral blood. The DNA for the CDR3 is TGCGCCAGCAGCCCTGACCCACAGGGGCCCGGGGTCACCATATATTTT. Its protein product is CASSPDPQGPGVTIYF.